The table lists the clone carrying this T cell receptor beta chain with a few counts. Antigen specificity is unknown. With baseline, cycle 4 day 1, and cycle 7 day 1 as timepoints, blood was sampled. Assay: immunoSEQ multiplex PCR; the TCRdb copy retains only in-frame clones and omits some. The sample includes about 72,000 clones, roughly 87% seen only once; the top ten take about 10%. This CDR3 is 15 amino acids long. Germline-derived CDR1 and CDR2 are LNHDA and SQIVND (reference sequence). The V end was cut by 3 bases, the J end by 2 bases, with 13 bases between. The data originate from a study of OX40 agonist ivuxolimab in advanced cancers. Study-level background: Patients in dose escalation had liver, melanoma, kidney or head and neck cancers.

Notes on the study in general: Mean expanded clone counts were higher in CD8+ than CD4+ T cells. Low normalized T-cell clonal expansion also characterized some of the nonresponders.

The TCR sequence derives from an adult with an advanced solid tumor such as melanoma, head and neck, liver or kidney cancer. This specimen consisted of CD4+ or CD8+ T cells sorted from blood, obtained in a trial of the OX40 agonist ivuxolimab. V is TRBV19 and J is TRBJ1-1; unclear D gene. The CDR3 region is CASSMVSLPNTEAFF. The DNA of the CDR3 is TGTGCCAGTAGTATGGTCTCCTTGCCCAACACTGAAGCTTTCTTT.